The T cell receptor beta chain described here comes from a study of siplizumab effects on memory and regulatory T cells. Profiled with immunoSEQ multiplex PCR; TCRdb holds only in-frame clones, not every one. The profile shows about 120,000 clones, about 94% of them singletons. The CDR3 loop spans 13 amino acids. The V end lost 6 bases, the J end lost 4 bases, and 12 bases lay between the germline ends. Germline V gives CDR1 SNHLY, CDR2 FYNNEI. This receptor was taken from a human donor in good health. Sample: non-Treg CD4+ T cells sorted from blood. The chain is built from TRBV2 and TRBJ1-1; D not resolved. CDR3 bases: TGTGCCAGCAGCCGGGCGGCGGGCACTGAAGCTTTCTTT. This encodes CASSRAAGTEAFF.